These 29 T cell receptor beta chains were all obtained from the same sample, sequenced in a study of OX40 agonist ivuxolimab in advanced cancers. Clones were sequenced by immunoSEQ multiplex PCR, and TCRdb holds only the in-frame ones, with some missing. The profile covers about 57,000 clones, with around 93% appearing a single time and approximately 25% taken by the ten largest. The sample consisted of CD4+ or CD8+ T cells sorted from blood, taken in a trial of the OX40 agonist ivuxolimab. The receptors were sampled from an adult with an advanced solid tumor such as melanoma, head and neck, liver or kidney cancer.

The V and J genes are TRBV9 and TRBJ2-2, with a weak D call TRBD2 (6 bases). V lost 7 bases and J lost 3, with 10 bases in between. The CDR3 sequence is 13 residues long. The germline V gene has CDR1 SGDLS and CDR2 YYNGEE. The CDR3 protein is CASRRDDTGELFF. The DNA for the CDR3 is TGTGCCAGCCGGCGGGACGACACCGGGGAGCTGTTTTTT.

This clone has just a few counts. The chain employs TRBV13 and TRBJ2-3; D gene uncertain. Germline V lookup: CDR1 PRHDT, CDR2 FYEKMQ (reference sequence). The length of the CDR3 is 14 residues. Deletions cut 2 bases from V and 6 bases from J, with 12 bases between. The CDR3 sequence is CASSLPSDGDTQYF. The CDR3 DNA follows: TGTGCCAGCAGCTTACCCTCCGACGGGGATACGCAGTATTTT.

This chain joins TRBV5-1 and TRBJ2-3; no clear D. CDR1 SGHRS and CDR2 YFSETQ come from the germline V gene. The CDR3 is 14 residues long. V lost 4 bases and J 2 bases, leaving 11 bases between the germline ends. The CDR3 region has the DNA TGCGCCAGCAGCGTGAGGATCACCACAGATACGCAGTATTTT. Residues: CASSVRITTDTQYF.

The chain carries TRBV10-3 and TRBJ2-7; TRBD1 matches 9 bases. Looked up from germline, CDR1 is ENHRY and CDR2 is SYGVKD. Trimming took 6 bases from V and 2 from J; bases not matched to a gene: 8. This CDR3 contains 15 residues. The CDR3 coding sequence is TGTGCCATCAGCTCCTTACAGGGGGCTGCCTACGAGCAGTACTTC. Translated, it gives CAISSLQGAAYEQYF.

As for this clone: The sample carries other DNA sequences with the same CDR3. The chain couples TRBV10-1 to TRBJ2-3; 10 positions match TRBD2. Unmatched junction bases numbered 9, after V lost 3 bases and J lost 6 bases. The CDR3 has 16 residues. Germline CDR1 WNHNN, CDR2 SYGVQD (reference sequence). This chain's CDR3 is CASSDIAGGLSDTQYF. As DNA, the CDR3 is TGCGCCAGCAGTGATATAGCGGGAGGCTTGTCGGATACGCAGTATTTT.

In nucleotides, the CDR3 is TGTGCCAGCAGCTCACGGGGGCCACTCAGCTACAATGAGCAGTTCTTC. Its protein product is CASSSRGPLSYNEQFF. The genes are TRBV7-9 and TRBJ2-1; D may be TRBD1 or TRBD2 (6 bases each). V lost 4 bases and J lost 3, with 16 bases in between. The CDR3 runs to 16 residues. The germline gives CDR1 SEHNR, CDR2 FQNEAQ (reference sequence).

V and J are TRBV27 and TRBJ2-7, with 9 bases identical to TRBD2. Per germline, CDR1 MNHEY and CDR2 SMNVEV (reference sequence). V gave up 5 bases and J gave up 2 bases; unmatched junction bases: 10. CDR3 size: 16 residues. CDR3 bases: TGTGCCAGCAGTCTAGTAGCGGGAGTTGCGGCCTACGAGCAGTACTTC. Protein: CASSLVAGVAAYEQYF.

V and J are TRBV27 and TRBJ2-7; D is perhaps TRBD1 (6 bases). The CDR3 is 14 amino acids. Trimming left V 5 bases short and J 5 bases short, with 16 bases between. Germline values: CDR1 MNHEY, CDR2 SMNVEV (reference sequence). In DNA, the CDR3 is TGTGCCAGCAGTACTCCAGGGGTTGGGGACGAGCAGTACTTC. Amino acid sequence: CASSTPGVGDEQYF.

The V call is TRBV4-3, the J call TRBJ2-7; 9 bases agree with TRBD2. The germline gives CDR1 LGHNA, CDR2 YSLEER. J was trimmed by 5 bases and V by 0 bases; bases with no gene match: 8. The CDR3 contains 16 residues. CDR3 in amino acids: CASSQDQGSGRDEQYF. The CDR3 DNA sequence: TGCGCCAGCAGCCAAGATCAGGGTAGCGGGAGAGACGAGCAGTACTTC.

V gene TRBV5-4 combines with J gene TRBJ2-3; 8 bases are shared with TRBD2. The CDR3 has 15 residues. Unmatched junction bases numbered 11, after V lost 7 bases and J lost 4 bases. CDR1 and CDR2 (germline): SGHNT, YYREEE (reference sequence). CDR3 nucleotides: TGTGCCAGCCCGGGGGGACGGGAGGGGTCAGATACGCAGTATTTT. This codes for CASPGGREGSDTQYF.

Concerning this clone itself: One junction end does not reproduce the germline sequence, and a read error may be involved. The chain recombines TRBV6-5 with TRBJ1-2; D is uncertain. The CDR3 has 15 residues. Germline V CDR1 and CDR2: MNHEY, SVGAGI. The DNA for the CDR3 is TGTGCCAGCAGTTACAGTCCAAATACAAACTGTGGCTACACCTTC. Protein: CASSYSPNTNCGYTF.

The chain carries TRBV5-6 and TRBJ2-2, with D unclear. CDR1 and CDR2 (germline): SGHDT, YYEEEE. CDR3 length equals 18 residues. Deletions cut 4 bases from V and 5 bases from J, with 24 bases between. CDR3 region: CASSPFYRTSKFTGELFF. For the CDR3, the DNA is TGTGCCAGCAGCCCGTTCTATCGGACCTCAAAGTTTACCGGGGAGCTGTTTTTT.

This clone was counted once. V and J are TRBV7-9 and TRBJ2-1, with D maybe TRBD1 (6 bases). There are 16 residues in the CDR3. The V gene's germline CDR1 is SEHNR and CDR2 FQNEAQ (reference sequence). V lost 5 bases to trimming and J lost 1 base, with 15 bases between them. Written as DNA, the CDR3 is TGTGCCAGCAGCCGACTCCAGGGGAAATCCTACAATGAGCAGTTCTTC. Its protein product is CASSRLQGKSYNEQFF.

In nucleotides, the CDR3 is TGTGCCAGCAGCTTCGGGCCGAACAATGAGCAGTTCTTC. Protein: CASSFGPNNEQFF. The chain joins TRBV5-4 to TRBJ2-1; D not certain. Germline V lookup: CDR1 SGHNT, CDR2 YYREEE (reference sequence). V was trimmed by 2 bases and J by 5 bases, leaving 8 bases between them. This CDR3 spans 13 amino acids.

V usage is TRBV6-5 and J usage is TRBJ2-7, with 8 positions matching TRBD1. Losses at the gene ends were 8 bases for V and 2 bases for J; bases not matched to a gene: 8. CDR3 size: 14 residues. Germline assignment: CDR1 MNHEY and CDR2 SVGAGI. CDR3 sequence reads: CASSALQGAYEQYF. DNA for the CDR3: TGTGCCAGCTCGGCCTTACAGGGGGCCTACGAGCAGTACTTC.

The DNA of the CDR3 is TGCGCCAGCAGCCTGGACAGGGGGCAGGTAGAGACCCAGTACTTC. This gives the protein CASSLDRGQVETQYF. The chain couples TRBV4-1 to TRBJ2-5, with 11 bases that match TRBD1. Germline loops: CDR1 MGHRA, CDR2 YSYEKL. The CDR3 has 15 residues. V shed 4 bases, J shed 4 bases, and the junction held 5 bases outside the gene matches.

The genes are TRBV27 and TRBJ2-1; D unresolved. The CDR3 is 13 residues long. Germline CDR1 is MNHEY and CDR2 is SMNVEV (reference sequence). V was cut by 3 bases and J by 7 bases, with 10 bases left in between. The CDR3 reads CASSFAEANEQFF. CDR3 in DNA: TGTGCCAGCAGTTTCGCTGAAGCTAATGAGCAGTTCTTC.

As for this clone: One end of the junction varies from germline; a read error may be responsible. The gene calls are TRBV7-3 and TRBJ1-5; 7 bases are a match to TRBD1. Germline loops: CDR1 SGHTA, CDR2 FQGTGA. The CDR3 runs to 18 residues. In DNA form, the CDR3 reads TGTGTCAGCAGCTTAGGGGAGGGACAGACCTATAGCAATCAGCCCCAGCATTTT. Its translation: CVSSLGEGQTYSNQPQHF.

CDR3 DNA sequence: TGTGCCAGCAGCGTAGCGGTTGGTTCCTACGAGCAGTACTTC. Its translation is CASSVAVGSYEQYF. This chain joins TRBV9 and TRBJ2-7, with D unclear. The CDR3 length is 14 residues. Germline V gene lookup returns CDR1 SGDLS and CDR2 YYNGEE. V lost 0 bases to trimming and J lost 1 base, with 8 bases between them.

This sequence joins TRBV4-1 and TRBJ2-1; 8 nucleotides agree with TRBD1. Germline values: CDR1 MGHRA, CDR2 YSYEKL. The length of the CDR3 is 13 residues. V lost 2 bases and J lost 8; bases outside the gene matches: 2. In nucleotides, the CDR3 is TGCGCCAGCAGCCAAAGACAGGGGTATGAGCAGTTCTTC. This gives the protein CASSQRQGYEQFF.

This chain uses TRBV6-1 with TRBJ2-7, with 7 bases that match TRBD2. This CDR3 has 13 residues. Losses at the gene ends were 5 bases for V and 4 bases for J; bases not matched to a gene: 5. Germline lookup yields CDR1 MNHNS and CDR2 SASEGT. CDR3 DNA sequence: TGTGCCAGCAGTTTTACTAGCGAGTACGAGCAGTACTTC. Translated: CASSFTSEYEQYF.

CDR3 sequence: CASSLAVGGAEAFF. In DNA, the CDR3 is TGTGCCAGCAGCTTAGCGGTAGGGGGCGCTGAAGCTTTCTTT. The V call is TRBV7-9, the J call TRBJ1-1; 7 bases fit TRBD1. The CDR3 is 14 amino acids. V gave up 0 bases and J gave up 6 bases; unmatched junction bases: 4. CDR1 is SEHNR, CDR2 FQNEAQ, per germline (reference sequence).

The gene calls are TRBV28 and TRBJ2-2; 13 bases map to TRBD2. Germline V gene lookup returns CDR1 MDHEN and CDR2 SYDVKM. The junction had 7 bases not matched to a gene; V was cut back by 3 bases and J by 3 bases. This CDR3 has 18 residues. The CDR3 coding sequence is TGTGCCAGCAGTTTCATCGGACTAGCGGGAGCATACACCGGGGAGCTGTTTTTT. It translates to CASSFIGLAGAYTGELFF.

The chain employs TRBV11-2 and TRBJ2-5; D is possibly TRBD1 (6 bases). Trimming cost V 1 base and J 6 bases, with 12 bases left between them. The germline gives CDR1 SGHAT, CDR2 FQNNGV. This CDR3 spans 14 amino acids. Written as DNA, the CDR3 is TGTGCCAGCAGCTTAGGGACAGTCTCCCAGACCCAGTACTTC. This gives the protein CASSLGTVSQTQYF.

V and J are TRBV28 and TRBJ2-7, with 10 bases aligning to TRBD2. Germline-derived CDR1 and CDR2 are MDHEN and SYDVKM. This CDR3 is 18 amino acids long. V shed 5 bases, J shed 0 bases, and the junction held 13 bases outside the gene matches. The chain's CDR3 is CASSASPGTSVISYEQYF. CDR3 nucleotides: TGTGCCAGCAGTGCCTCCCCCGGGACTAGCGTAATCTCCTACGAGCAGTACTTC. Using reference TRBV28 and TRBJ2-7 for the parts outside the CDR3, the full variable domain is DVKVTQSSRYLVKRTGEKVFLECVQDMDHENMFWYRQDPGLGLRLIYFSYDVKMKEKGDIPEGYSVSREKKERFSLILESASTNQTSMYLCASSASPGTSVISYEQYFGPGTRLTVT.

This chain uses TRBV29-1 with TRBJ1-1; the D gene is possibly TRBD1 (5 bases). Trimming pared 8 bases from V and 4 bases from J, leaving 11 bases between. This CDR3 is 11 amino acids long. The germline gives CDR1 SQVTM, CDR2 ANQGSEA. The CDR3 DNA sequence: TGCAGCTCAGGGTTGGGCACTGAAGCTTTCTTT. The encoded protein is CSSGLGTEAFF.

The chain joins TRBV10-2 to TRBJ2-7, with unresolved D. Per the germline V gene, CDR1 is WSHSY and CDR2 is SAAADI. With 4 bases removed from V and 4 bases from J, the gap between germline ends came to 5 bases. The CDR3 is made up of 11 amino acids. CDR3 region: CASSASYEQYF. Written as DNA, the CDR3 is TGCGCCAGCAGTGCCTCATACGAGCAGTACTTC.

Only one count was recorded for this clone. The J gene is TRBJ1-4, the V gene TRBV7-9; D is unclear. Per germline, CDR1 SEHNR and CDR2 FQNEAQ (reference sequence). Trimming pared 2 bases from V and 0 bases from J, leaving 10 bases between. CDR3 length: 16 residues. The CDR3 nucleotides are TGTGCCAGCAGCTTATTCGGGGTTTCAACTAATGAAAAACTGTTTTTT. Translation: CASSLFGVSTNEKLFF.

The chain carries TRBV14 and TRBJ1-5; D call uncertain. Trimming took off 4 bases at V and 6 bases at J, with 10 bases between the two ends. Germline V CDR1 and CDR2: SGHDN, FVKESK. This CDR3 region has 13 residues. The CDR3 DNA is TGTGCCAGCAGCCTCGGCTGGGGTCAGCCCCAGCATTTT. Encoded protein: CASSLGWGQPQHF.